The clone carrying this T cell receptor beta chain was counted a few times. From RNA transcripts, TCR beta CDR3 regions were amplified. With the HTBI primer set, the TCR CDR3 went through a first round of RT-PCR. TCRdb re-derived calls from the multiplex PCR reads in MiXCR, one entry per CDR3 protein. The sample comprises 650,000 to 750,000 distinct CDR3 sequences, around 13% of which are singletons, and about a tenth rests with the top ten. The V and J ends lost 7 bases and 7 bases respectively, with 16 bases between them. CDR3 length: 13 amino acids. This entry comes from a study of T cells in Graves' hyperthyroidism and ophthalmopathy.

The chain combines TRBV12-3 or TRBV12-4 with TRBJ1-1; D gene ambiguous. The sample taken for sequencing was blood. The TCR was taken from a woman aged 18-29 years with Graves' hyperthyroidism. Here the CDR3 reads CASTQTGKDEAFF. The CDR3 DNA follows: TGTGCCAGCACACAAACGGGGAAGGATGAAGCTTTCTTT.